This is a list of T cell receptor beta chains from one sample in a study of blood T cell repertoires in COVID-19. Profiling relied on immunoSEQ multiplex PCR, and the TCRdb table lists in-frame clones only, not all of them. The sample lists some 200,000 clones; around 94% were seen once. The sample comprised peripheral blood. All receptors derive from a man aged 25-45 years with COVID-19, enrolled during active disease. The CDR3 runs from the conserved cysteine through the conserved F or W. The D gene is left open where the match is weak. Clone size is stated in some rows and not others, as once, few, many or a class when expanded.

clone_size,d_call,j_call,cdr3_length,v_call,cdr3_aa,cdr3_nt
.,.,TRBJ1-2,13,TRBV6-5,CASSRELNYGYTF,TGTGCCAGCAGTCGGGAACTAAACTATGGCTACACCTTC
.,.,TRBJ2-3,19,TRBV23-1,CASSQPDPDGKTSTDTQYF,TGCGCCAGCAGTCAACCCGATCCAGACGGGAAGACTAGCACAGATACGCAGTATTTT
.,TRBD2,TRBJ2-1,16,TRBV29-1,CSVGTTSGARYNEQFF,TGCAGCGTTGGCACGACTAGCGGGGCAAGATACAATGAGCAGTTCTTC
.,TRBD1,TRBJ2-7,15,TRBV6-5,CASQLGRQGSYEQYF,TGTGCCAGCCAGTTAGGGAGACAGGGTTCCTACGAGCAGTACTTC
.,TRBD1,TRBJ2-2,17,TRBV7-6,CASSFMTGTANTGELFF,TGTGCCAGCAGCTTTATGACCGGGACAGCGAACACCGGGGAGCTGTTTTTT
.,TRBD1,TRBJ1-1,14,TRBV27,CASSLKGQPIEAFF,TGTGCCAGCAGTCTAAAGGGACAGCCTATTGAAGCTTTCTTT
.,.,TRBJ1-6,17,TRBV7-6,CASSRGQGPFNNSPLHF,TGTGCCAGCAGCCGTGGCCAGGGCCCCTTTAATAATTCACCCCTCCACTTT
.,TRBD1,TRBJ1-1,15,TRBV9,CASSVGQGRGTEAFF,TGTGCCAGCAGCGTAGGACAGGGCCGGGGCACTGAAGCTTTCTTT
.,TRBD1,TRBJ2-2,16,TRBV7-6,CASSSWTGLNTGELFF,TGTGCCAGCAGCTCCTGGACAGGGTTGAACACCGGGGAGCTGTTTTTT
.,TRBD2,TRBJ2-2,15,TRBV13,CASSLGLWETGELFF,TGTGCCAGCAGCTTGGGACTATGGGAGACCGGGGAGCTGTTTTTT
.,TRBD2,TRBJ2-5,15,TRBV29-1,CSVAPGGSGIETQYF,TGCAGCGTTGCCCCGGGGGGGTCAGGGATCGAGACCCAGTACTTC
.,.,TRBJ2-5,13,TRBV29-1,CSVEAGPQETQYF,TGCAGCGTTGAAGCAGGGCCCCAAGAGACCCAGTACTTC
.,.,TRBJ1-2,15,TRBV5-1,CASRNGTLARYGYTF,TGCGCCAGCAGAAACGGGACATTGGCTAGATATGGCTACACCTTC
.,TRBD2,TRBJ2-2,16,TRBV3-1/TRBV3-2,CASSPLAGGYTGELFF,TGTGCCAGCAGCCCCCTAGCGGGGGGGTACACCGGGGAGCTGTTTTTT
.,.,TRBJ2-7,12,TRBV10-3,CAISRQSYEQYF,TGTGCCATCAGCAGACAGTCGTACGAGCAGTACTTC
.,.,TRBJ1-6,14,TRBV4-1,CASSQDKRAPSLHF,TGCGCCAGCAGCCAAGACAAGAGGGCCCCATCCCTCCACTTT
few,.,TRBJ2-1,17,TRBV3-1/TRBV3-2,CASSQYRRADSYNEQFF,TGTGCCAGCAGCCAATACCGGAGGGCGGATTCATACAATGAGCAGTTCTTC
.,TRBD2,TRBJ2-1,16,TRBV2,CASRLAGGPSYNEQFF,TGTGCCAGCAGGTTAGCGGGGGGGCCCTCCTACAATGAGCAGTTCTTC
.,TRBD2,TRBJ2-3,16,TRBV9,CASSVAGGGYTDTQYF,TGTGCCAGCAGCGTAGCTGGCGGGGGTTACACAGATACGCAGTATTTT
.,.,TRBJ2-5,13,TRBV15,CATSRGGRETQYF,TGTGCCACCAGCAGAGGGGGCCGAGAGACCCAGTACTTC
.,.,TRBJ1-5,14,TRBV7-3,CASSLEGIRQPQHF,TGTGCCAGCAGCCTGGAGGGGATCAGACAGCCCCAGCATTTT
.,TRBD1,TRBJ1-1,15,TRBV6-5,CASSYDRGANTEAFF,TGTGCCAGCAGTTATGACAGGGGCGCTAACACTGAAGCTTTCTTT
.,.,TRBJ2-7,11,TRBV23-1,CASSRGSEQYF,TGCGCCAGCAGTCGAGGGAGCGAGCAGTACTTC
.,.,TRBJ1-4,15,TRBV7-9,CASSFRQENNEKLFF,TGTGCCAGCAGCTTCAGACAGGAAAATAATGAAAAACTGTTTTTT
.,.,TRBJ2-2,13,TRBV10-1,CASSRRAGGELFF,TGCGCCAGCAGTCGACGCGCGGGCGGGGAGCTGTTTTTT
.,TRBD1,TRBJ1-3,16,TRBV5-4,CASGGDRRDSGNTIYF,TGTGCCAGCGGTGGGGACAGACGAGACTCTGGAAACACCATATATTTT